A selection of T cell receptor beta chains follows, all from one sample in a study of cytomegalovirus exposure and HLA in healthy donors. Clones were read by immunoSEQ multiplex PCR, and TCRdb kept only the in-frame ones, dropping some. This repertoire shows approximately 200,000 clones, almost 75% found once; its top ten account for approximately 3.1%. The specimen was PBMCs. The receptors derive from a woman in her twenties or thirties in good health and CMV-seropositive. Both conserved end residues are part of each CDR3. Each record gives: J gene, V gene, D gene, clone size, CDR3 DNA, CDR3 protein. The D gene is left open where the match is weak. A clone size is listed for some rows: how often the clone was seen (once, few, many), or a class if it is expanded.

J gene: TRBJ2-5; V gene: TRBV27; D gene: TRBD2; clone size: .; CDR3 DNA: TGTGCCAGCACCTCAGCGGGAAGATTCGGAGAGACCCAGTACTTC; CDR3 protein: CASTSAGRFGETQYF
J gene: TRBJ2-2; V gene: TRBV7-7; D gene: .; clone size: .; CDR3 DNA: TGTGCTAGCAGCTTGCGGGGAAACACCGGGGAGCTGTTTTTT; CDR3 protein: CASSLRGNTGELFF
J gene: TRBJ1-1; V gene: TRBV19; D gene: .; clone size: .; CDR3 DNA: TGTGCCAGTAGTCAGGGGAACACTGAAGCTTTCTTT; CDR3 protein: CASSQGNTEAFF
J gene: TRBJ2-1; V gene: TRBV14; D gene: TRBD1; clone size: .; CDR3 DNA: TGTGCCAGCACCTTCGCGACAGGGGGCCATGAGCAGTTCTTC; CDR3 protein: CASTFATGGHEQFF
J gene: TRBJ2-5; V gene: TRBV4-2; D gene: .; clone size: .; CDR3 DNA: TGTGCCAGCAGCTTAGGTCGCGGCTCGGATCGCTTCCTAGGGACCCAGTACTTC; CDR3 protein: CASSLGRGSDRFLGTQYF
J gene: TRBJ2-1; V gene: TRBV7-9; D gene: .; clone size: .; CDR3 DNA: TGTGCCAGCAGCTTAGCGCAGGCACACAATGAGCAGTTCTTC; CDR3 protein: CASSLAQAHNEQFF
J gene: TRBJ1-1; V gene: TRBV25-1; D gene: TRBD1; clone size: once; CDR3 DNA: TGTGCCAGCAGTGACCGGGGACAGCTGAACACTGAAGCTTTCTTT; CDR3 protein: CASSDRGQLNTEAFF
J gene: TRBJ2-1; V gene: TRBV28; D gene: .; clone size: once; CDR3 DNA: TGTGCCAGCACCTCTTTTGGCCGCCATGAGCAGTTCTTC; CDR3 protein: CASTSFGRHEQFF
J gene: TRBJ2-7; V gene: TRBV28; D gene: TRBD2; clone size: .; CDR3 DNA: TGTGCCAGCAGTTCGAGGACTAGCGGGAACCGACCCTACGAGCAGTACTTC; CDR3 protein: CASSSRTSGNRPYEQYF
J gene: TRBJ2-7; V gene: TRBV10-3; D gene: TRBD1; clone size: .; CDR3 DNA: TGTGCCATCAGTGGACAGGGAGCCTACGAGCAGTACTTC; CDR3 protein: CAISGQGAYEQYF
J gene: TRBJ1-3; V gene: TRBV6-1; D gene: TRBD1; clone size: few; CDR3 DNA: TGTGCCAGCAGTAGGACAGGGACTGGAAACACCATATATTTT; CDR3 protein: CASSRTGTGNTIYF
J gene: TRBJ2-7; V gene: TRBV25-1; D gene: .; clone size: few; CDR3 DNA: TGTGCCAGCAGTGAATGGGGGGAAGAGCAGTACTTC; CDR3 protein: CASSEWGEEQYF
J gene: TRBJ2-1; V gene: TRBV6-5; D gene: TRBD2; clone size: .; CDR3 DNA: TGTGCCAGCAGTTTTAGCGGGAGATTGGATGAGCAGTTCTTC; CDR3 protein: CASSFSGRLDEQFF
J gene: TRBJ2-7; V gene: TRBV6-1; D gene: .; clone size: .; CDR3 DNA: TGTGCCAGCAGCGCCCCTCGCGGAACCTACGAGCAGTACTTC; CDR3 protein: CASSAPRGTYEQYF
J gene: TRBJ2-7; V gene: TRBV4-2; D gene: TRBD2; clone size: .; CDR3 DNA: TGTGCCAGCAGCCAAGAACTAGCGGGAACGGAGTACGAGCAGTACTTC; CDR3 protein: CASSQELAGTEYEQYF
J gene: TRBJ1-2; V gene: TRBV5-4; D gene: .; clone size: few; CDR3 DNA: TGTGCCAGCAGCTTTGGCGCCAGGGTGAGAGATGGCTACACCTTC; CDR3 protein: CASSFGARVRDGYTF
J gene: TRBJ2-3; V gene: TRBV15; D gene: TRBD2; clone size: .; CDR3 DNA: TGTGCCACCAGCAGAGAATTGGTAGCGGGAGCCACCACAGATACGCAGTATTTT; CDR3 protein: CATSRELVAGATTDTQYF
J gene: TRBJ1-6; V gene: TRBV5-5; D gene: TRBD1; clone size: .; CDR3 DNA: TGTGCCAGCGACTATGCGGACAGGCAGAATTCACCCCTCCACTTT; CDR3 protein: CASDYADRQNSPLHF
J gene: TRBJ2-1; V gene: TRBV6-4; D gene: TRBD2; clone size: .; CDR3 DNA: TGTGCCAGCGGGGGAGGACTAGCGGGACCCAATGAGCAGTTCTTC; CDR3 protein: CASGGGLAGPNEQFF
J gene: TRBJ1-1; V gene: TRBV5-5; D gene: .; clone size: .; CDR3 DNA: TGTGCCAGCAGCTTCGGCGGGGGCGCGGCTTTCTTT; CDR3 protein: CASSFGGGAAFF
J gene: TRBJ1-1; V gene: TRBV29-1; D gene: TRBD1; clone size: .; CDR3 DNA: TGCAGCGTTGAAGGGGGACAGGGGGCGTCTGAAGCTTTCTTT; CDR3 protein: CSVEGGQGASEAFF
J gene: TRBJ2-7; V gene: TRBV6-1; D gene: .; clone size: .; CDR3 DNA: TGTGCCAGCAGTGAGGGACAATCCGCCTACGAGCAGTACTTC; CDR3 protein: CASSEGQSAYEQYF
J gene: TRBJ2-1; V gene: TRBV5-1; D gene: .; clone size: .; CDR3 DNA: TGCGCCAGCAGCTCAGACTCGTACTCCTACAATGAGCAGTTCTTC; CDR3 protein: CASSSDSYSYNEQFF
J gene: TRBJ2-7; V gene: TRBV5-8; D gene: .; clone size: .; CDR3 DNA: TGTGCCAGCAGCTTGGCTCAGGGGGGCTACGAGCAGTACTTC; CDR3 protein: CASSLAQGGYEQYF
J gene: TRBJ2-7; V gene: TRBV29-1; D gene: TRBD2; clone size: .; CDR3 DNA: TGCAGCGTTGAAGACAGGTTAGGGGGTAGCGGGAGGGCCTACGAGCAGTACTTC; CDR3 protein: CSVEDRLGGSGRAYEQYF
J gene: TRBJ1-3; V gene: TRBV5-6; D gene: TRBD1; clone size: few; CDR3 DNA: TGTGCCAGCAGGCCAGGGGGCAACGCTGGAAACACCATATATTTT; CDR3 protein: CASRPGGNAGNTIYF
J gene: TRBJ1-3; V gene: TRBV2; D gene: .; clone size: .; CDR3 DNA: TGTGCCAGCGTGGGGCTCGACAGCTCTGGAAACACCATATATTTT; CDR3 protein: CASVGLDSSGNTIYF
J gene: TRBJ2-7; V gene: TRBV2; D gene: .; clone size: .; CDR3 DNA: TGTGCCAGCAGTAACCGACGGGCCTACGAGCAGTACTTC; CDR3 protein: CASSNRRAYEQYF
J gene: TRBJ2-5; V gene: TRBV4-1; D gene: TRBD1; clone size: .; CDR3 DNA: TGCGCCAGCAGCCAATTGACGGGACAGAGAAAAGAGACCCAGTACTTC; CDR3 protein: CASSQLTGQRKETQYF
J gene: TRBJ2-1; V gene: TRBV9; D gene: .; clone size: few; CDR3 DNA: TGTGCCAGCACCCCGGAGGGGCGGACGATCCCGGACGGAGCCAATGAGCAGTTCTTC; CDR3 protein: CASTPEGRTIPDGANEQFF
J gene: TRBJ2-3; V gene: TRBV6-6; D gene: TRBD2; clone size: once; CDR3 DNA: TGTGCCAGCAGTTACTCCGCGGGAGTGACAGATACGCAGTATTTT; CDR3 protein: CASSYSAGVTDTQYF
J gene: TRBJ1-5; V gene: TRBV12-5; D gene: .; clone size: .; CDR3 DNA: TGTGCTAGTGGATTTCCCCCCCGGGAAACGAGTCAGCCCCAGCATTTT; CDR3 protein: CASGFPPRETSQPQHF
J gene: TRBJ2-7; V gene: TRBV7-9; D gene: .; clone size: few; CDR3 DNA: TGTGCCAGCAGCTTAGAGGGTAGGGGTTTGAGGAGCTCCTACGAGCAGTACTTC; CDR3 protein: CASSLEGRGLRSSYEQYF
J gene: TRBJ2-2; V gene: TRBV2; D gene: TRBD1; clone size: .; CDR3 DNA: TGTGCCAGCTCCGGGACAGGGCAAACCGGGGAGCTGTTTTTT; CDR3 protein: CASSGTGQTGELFF
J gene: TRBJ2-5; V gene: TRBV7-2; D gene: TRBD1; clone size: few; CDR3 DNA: TGTGCCAGCAGCTTTGGTACAGGGGTAGGAAAGACCCAGTACTTC; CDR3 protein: CASSFGTGVGKTQYF
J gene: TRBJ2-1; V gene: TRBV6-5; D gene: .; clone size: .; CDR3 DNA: TGTGCCAGCAGTTCAGGGTTCTCCTACAATGAGCAGTTCTTC; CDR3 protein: CASSSGFSYNEQFF
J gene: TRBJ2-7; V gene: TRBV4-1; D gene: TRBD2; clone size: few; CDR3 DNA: TGCGCCAGCAGCCAACCAATGGGGGGAGCGGGAGGGCCCGTAGAGCAGTACTTC; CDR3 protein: CASSQPMGGAGGPVEQYF
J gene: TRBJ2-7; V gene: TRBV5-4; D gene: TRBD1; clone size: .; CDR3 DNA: TGTGCCAGCAGCTGGCGGACAGGGGGGGAAGACGAGCAGTACTTC; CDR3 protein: CASSWRTGGEDEQYF
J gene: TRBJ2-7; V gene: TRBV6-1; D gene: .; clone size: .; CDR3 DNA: TGTGCCAGCAGTGATCAAGGGACAAGGACCTACGAGCAGTACTTC; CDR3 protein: CASSDQGTRTYEQYF
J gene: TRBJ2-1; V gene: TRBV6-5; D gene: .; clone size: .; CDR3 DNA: TGTGCCAGCAGTGCATGGACAGTGGGAGATGAGCAGTTCTTC; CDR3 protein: CASSAWTVGDEQFF
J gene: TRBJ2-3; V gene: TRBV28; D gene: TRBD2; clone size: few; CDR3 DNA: TGTGCCAGCAGTTTAGAGGGACTAGCGGGAGGTAATAAGCAAGATACGCAGTATTTT; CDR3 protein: CASSLEGLAGGNKQDTQYF
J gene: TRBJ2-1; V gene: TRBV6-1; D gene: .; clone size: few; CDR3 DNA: TGTGCCAGCACCACACAGGGTGCGAACAATGAGCAGTTCTTC; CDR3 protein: CASTTQGANNEQFF
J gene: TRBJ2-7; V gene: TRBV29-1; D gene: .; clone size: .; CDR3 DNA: TGCAGCGTTCGCCGCGGCGATGTCGAGCAGTACTTC; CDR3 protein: CSVRRGDVEQYF
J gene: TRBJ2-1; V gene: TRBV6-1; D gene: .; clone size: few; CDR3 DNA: TGTGCCAGCGCTGGGGGGAGCTCCTACAATGAGCAGTTCTTC; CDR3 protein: CASAGGSSYNEQFF
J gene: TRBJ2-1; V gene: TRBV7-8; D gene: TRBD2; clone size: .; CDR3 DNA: TGTGCCAGCAGCGCACCCCCGACTAGCGGGAGGCCATCTGAGCAGTTCTTC; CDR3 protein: CASSAPPTSGRPSEQFF
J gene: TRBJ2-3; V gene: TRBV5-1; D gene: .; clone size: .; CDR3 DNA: TGCGCCAGCAGCTTGAATGTGGGAGCCTCAATTCGGGATACGCAGTATTTT; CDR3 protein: CASSLNVGASIRDTQYF
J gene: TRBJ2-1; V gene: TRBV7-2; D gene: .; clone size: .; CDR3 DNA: TGTGCCAGCAGCTTTGGGCGGGATTTCGATGAGCAGTTCTTC; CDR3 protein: CASSFGRDFDEQFF
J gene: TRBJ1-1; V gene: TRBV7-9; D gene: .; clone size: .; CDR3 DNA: TGTGCCAGCAGCCACGAGGAGGGCGGTGAAGCTTTCTTT; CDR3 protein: CASSHEEGGEAFF
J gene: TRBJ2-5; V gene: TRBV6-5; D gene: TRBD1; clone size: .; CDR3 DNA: TGTGCCAGCAGTTACTCGGGACAGGGTAGAGAAGAGACCCAGTACTTC; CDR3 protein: CASSYSGQGREETQYF
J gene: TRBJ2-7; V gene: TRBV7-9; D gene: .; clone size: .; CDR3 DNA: TGTGCCAGCAGCGTACAGGGCTCCTACGAGCAGTACTTC; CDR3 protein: CASSVQGSYEQYF
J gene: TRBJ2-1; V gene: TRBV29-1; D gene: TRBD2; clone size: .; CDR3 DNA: TGCAGCGGGGACTACCGAACCAATGAGCAGTTCTTC; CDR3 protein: CSGDYRTNEQFF